Many counts were recorded for the clone carrying this T cell receptor (beta chain). Its antigen is currently unknown. The time point: patch test 1, 2 weeks after DPC sensitization. As for treatment: therapeutic diphenylcyclopropenone sensitization with weekly scalp DPC. The authors' total RNA extraction used unfractionated whole blood. This record comes from a study of human T cells and chemical hapten exposure. The wider study: The cohort included alopecia areata under or over 50% scalp, totalis and universalis.

Unmatched junction bases numbered 13, after V lost 5 bases and J lost 4 bases. Germline V gene sequence: CDR1 SEHNR, CDR2 FQNEAQ (reference sequence). This CDR3 region has 16 residues. TCRdb called the RACE reads again in MiXCR, with one record for every CDR3 protein. Among a few hundred thousand distinct CDR3 sequences listed, more than 4.5% were seen once. Broader study findings: Following DPC sensitization, TCRs present above 1 in 1000 frequency showed no change.

Sample: whole blood, taken in connection with sensitization to the hapten diphenylcyclopropenone (DPC). The chain carries TRBV7-9 and TRBJ1-1, with 7 bases identical to TRBD1. The sequence derives from a woman aged 45-60 years with alopecia areata. Some clones in this sample may be carry-over from other donors' samples. CDR3 loop: CASSPPRQGSGTEAFF. In DNA form, the CDR3 reads TGTGCCAGCAGCCCCCCTCGACAGGGATCGGGCACTGAAGCTTTCTTT.